The next 5 T cell receptor beta chains were all read from a single sample in a study of control samples from healthy donors and cancer patients. The protocol was immunoSEQ multiplex PCR, while the TCRdb copy is restricted to in-frame clones and leaves out a portion. There are 100,000 to 150,000 clones in the sample; 80% to 95% occur only once, and 2.1% lies in the top ten. Source material: blood. The receptor source for this set is a woman aged 50 to 60 in good health.

V and J are TRBV2 and TRBJ2-1, with D maybe TRBD2 (6 bases). Germline V lookup: CDR1 SNHLY, CDR2 FYNNEI. With 3 bases removed from V and 6 bases from J, the gap between germline ends came to 9 bases. The CDR3 spans 13 residues. The CDR3 here is CASSEEGINEQFF. In nucleotides, the CDR3 is TGTGCCAGCAGTGAGGAGGGTATCAATGAGCAGTTCTTC.

The chain is built from TRBV5-1 and TRBJ2-3, with 10 bases lining up with TRBD2. Germline assignment: CDR1 SGHRS and CDR2 YFSETQ. The CDR3 runs to 16 residues. V shed 0 bases and J 6 bases; nucleotides not matched to a gene: 7. CDR3 DNA: TGCGCCAGCAGCTTGGTAAGGGCTAGCGGGAGTGATACGCAGTATTTT. Translating it yields CASSLVRASGSDTQYF.

V is TRBV28 and J is TRBJ1-1, with 7 bases fitting TRBD1. CDR1 and CDR2 from the germline V gene are MDHEN and SYDVKM. V lost 5 bases and J lost 0; bases outside the gene matches: 9. This CDR3 is 16 amino acids long. CDR3 protein: CASSRISGGMNTEAFF. In nucleotides, the CDR3 is TGTGCCAGCAGTCGAATTTCAGGGGGGATGAACACTGAAGCTTTCTTT.

J is TRBJ1-2 and V is TRBV28, with TRBD1 identical over 7 bases. Trimming at V came to 5 bases and at J to 8 bases, leaving 8 bases not matched to a gene. Germline CDR1 and CDR2: MDHEN and SYDVKM. CDR3 size: 13 residues. The CDR3 DNA follows: TGTGCCAGCAGTCCGGGACAGCAATTGGGCTACACCTTC. It yields the protein CASSPGQQLGYTF.

The CDR3 reads CASSLTSGDPYEQYF. In nucleotides, the CDR3 is TGTGCCAGCAGTTTGACTAGCGGGGACCCCTACGAGCAGTACTTC. The chain employs TRBV6-5 and TRBJ2-7, with TRBD2 identical over 11 bases. The V segment lost 4 bases and the J segment 2 bases; nucleotides outside the gene matches: 4. Germline V gene lookup returns CDR1 MNHEY and CDR2 SVGAGI. The CDR3 runs 15 residues.